The rows below give T cell receptor beta chains drawn from one sample of a study of control samples from healthy donors and cancer patients. Only in-frame clones appear in the TCRdb table, and some are missing; sequencing was by immunoSEQ multiplex PCR. The sample carries tens of thousands of clones, around 70% recorded once. Material: formalin-fixed, paraffin-embedded tissue. Receptor source: a male donor with melanoma. CDR3s include the opening cysteine and the closing phenylalanine or tryptophan. Fields, in order: V gene, D gene, clone size, CDR3 length, J gene, CDR3 protein, CDR3 DNA. The D gene is left open where the match is weak. Some rows have no size entry. The others give once, few or many, or a class for an expanded clone.

>TRBV10-3|TRBD2|NA|17|TRBJ2-2
CAISEIPTSGRAGELFF
TGTGCCATCAGTGAGATACCAACTAGCGGGAGGGCCGGGGAGCTGTTTTTT
>TRBV4-2|TRBD1|few|18|TRBJ1-4
CASSQERQGAGGGEKLFF
TGTGCCAGCAGCCAAGAACGACAGGGGGCAGGCGGAGGGGAAAAACTGTTTTTT
>TRBV5-6|NA|few|15|TRBJ1-2
CASSSISAREGGYTF
TGTGCCAGCAGCTCAATTTCAGCTCGGGAGGGTGGCTACACCTTC
>TRBV5-6|NA|NA|14|TRBJ2-5
CASSLQGGLETQYF
TGTGCCAGCAGTCTACAGGGTGGCTTGGAGACCCAGTACTTC
>TRBV7-2|NA|few|16|TRBJ2-2
CASSLAGVTNTGELFF
TGTGCCAGCAGCTTAGCGGGTGTCACGAACACCGGGGAGCTGTTTTTT
>TRBV5-6|NA|NA|13|TRBJ2-7
CASSLPQGYEQYF
TGTGCCAGCAGCTTGCCGCAGGGGTACGAGCAGTACTTC
>TRBV30|NA|NA|14|TRBJ2-1
CAWSKGERFDEQFF
TGTGCCTGGAGTAAGGGGGAGCGCTTTGATGAGCAGTTCTTC
>TRBV2|NA|NA|15|TRBJ1-1
CASSPQVTGLTEAFF
TGTGCCAGCAGTCCCCAAGTAACAGGGCTCACTGAAGCTTTCTTT
>TRBV4-2|TRBD2|NA|17|TRBJ2-1
CASSQSSGLSSYNEQFF
TGTGCCAGCAGCCAGTCTAGCGGGCTGAGCTCCTACAATGAGCAGTTCTTC
>TRBV19|NA|NA|13|TRBJ2-1
CASSIGPYNEQFF
TGTGCCAGTAGTATAGGCCCCTACAATGAGCAGTTCTTC
>TRBV28|NA|NA|17|TRBJ1-4
CASSLSGTPTSGEKLFF
TGTGCCAGCAGTCTGTCCGGGACTCCTACAAGTGGTGAAAAACTGTTTTTT
>TRBV6-6|NA|NA|13|TRBJ1-1
CASSYDTFTEAFF
TGTGCCAGCAGTTATGACACATTCACTGAAGCTTTCTTT
>TRBV7-2|TRBD2|NA|18|TRBJ2-7
CASSLLWAGSGRSYEQYF
TGTGCCAGCAGCTTATTGTGGGCGGGTAGCGGGAGGTCCTACGAGCAGTACTTC
>TRBV11-2|TRBD1|NA|14|TRBJ2-7
CASSPGQFTYEQYF
TGTGCCAGCAGCCCGGGACAGTTTACTTACGAGCAGTACTTC
>TRBV5-5|TRBD1|NA|14|TRBJ1-4
CASSHLQGGEKLFF
TGTGCCAGCAGCCACCTACAGGGGGGAGAAAAACTGTTTTTT
>TRBV11-2|TRBD1|NA|15|TRBJ2-2
CASRAGTGRTGKLFF
TGTGCCAGCAGAGCCGGGACAGGGAGGACCGGGAAGCTGTTTTTT
>TRBV27|TRBD2|once|16|TRBJ2-3
CASRRTSGISTDTQYF
TGTGCCAGCAGACGGACTAGCGGGATAAGCACAGATACGCAGTATTTT
>TRBV4-1|NA|NA|19|TRBJ1-5
CASSQEVRGGSPGHQPQHF
TGCGCCAGCAGCCAAGAGGTGCGGGGTGGGAGCCCAGGGCATCAGCCCCAGCATTTT
>TRBV28|NA|NA|14|TRBJ1-1
CASSPTSASAEAFF
TGTGCCAGCAGTCCTACCAGTGCTAGCGCTGAAGCTTTCTTT
>TRBV5-1|TRBD1|few|15|TRBJ2-1
CASSLTAQGAVEQFF
TGCGCCAGCAGCCTTACCGCACAGGGGGCGGTTGAGCAGTTCTTC
>TRBV9|NA|NA|15|TRBJ2-1
CASRAGGTPYNEQFF
TGTGCCAGCAGGGCCGGCGGGACCCCCTACAATGAGCAGTTCTTC
>TRBV3-1/TRBV3-2|NA|NA|14|TRBJ2-1
CASNDRGLLNEQFF
TGTGCCAGCAACGACCGGGGCCTACTCAATGAGCAGTTCTTC
>TRBV6-1|NA|NA|13|TRBJ2-3
CASSEVATDTQYF
TGTGCCAGCAGTGAAGTGGCAACAGATACGCAGTATTTT
>TRBV27|TRBD2|few|15|TRBJ2-7
CASSQRAGGPYEQYF
TGTGCCAGCAGTCAGAGAGCGGGAGGGCCGTACGAGCAGTACTTC
>TRBV19|NA|NA|13|TRBJ2-3
CASSSRDTDTQYF
TGTGCCAGTAGTAGCCGGGACACAGATACGCAGTATTTT
>TRBV5-4|TRBD2|NA|15|TRBJ2-7
CASSSTGTSSYEQYF
TGTGCCAGCAGTTCCACCGGGACTAGCTCCTACGAGCAGTACTTC
>TRBV28|NA|NA|13|TRBJ2-7
CASSPGPPYEQYF
TGTGCCAGCAGCCCCGGGCCCCCCTACGAGCAGTACTTC
>TRBV5-4|TRBD1|few|15|TRBJ2-7
CASSLAGTASYEQYF
TGTGCCAGCAGCTTGGCCGGGACAGCCTCCTACGAGCAGTACTTC
>TRBV7-6|NA|NA|16|TRBJ2-5
CASSLGGGGATKTQYF
TGTGCCAGCAGCTTAGGAGGTGGGGGGGCAACAAAGACCCAGTACTTC
>TRBV5-6|NA|NA|12|TRBJ1-2
CASSPGLYGYTF
TGTGCCAGCAGCCCAGGCCTCTATGGCTACACCTTC
>TRBV3-1/TRBV3-2|NA|few|15|TRBJ2-5
CASSPHEGHQETQYF
TGTGCCAGCAGCCCCCACGAGGGCCACCAAGAGACCCAGTACTTC
>TRBV15|TRBD1|NA|16|TRBJ1-4
CATSRDQGATNEKLFF
TGTGCCACCAGCAGAGATCAGGGGGCGACTAATGAAAAACTGTTTTTT
>TRBV7-2|TRBD1|NA|13|TRBJ1-1
CASSSWTGTEAFF
TGTGCCAGCAGCTCTTGGACAGGCACTGAAGCTTTCTTT
>TRBV5-1|TRBD1|NA|15|TRBJ2-2
CASNPGQGGTGELFF
TGCGCCAGCAACCCGGGACAGGGAGGAACCGGGGAGCTGTTTTTT
>TRBV2|NA|NA|11|TRBJ2-1
CASSGRWEQFF
TGTGCCAGCAGTGGCAGGTGGGAGCAGTTCTTC
>TRBV10-1|NA|few|12|TRBJ2-3
CASSEPSRPQYF
TGCGCCAGCAGTGAACCGAGCCGTCCGCAGTATTTT
>TRBV24-1|NA|NA|15|TRBJ2-3
CATSDEGAGRSTQYF
TGTGCCACCAGTGATGAGGGGGCGGGACGGAGTACGCAGTATTTT
>TRBV4-2|TRBD2|NA|17|TRBJ2-7
CASSQLSGTSGVYEQYF
TGTGCCAGCAGCCAACTTTCAGGGACTAGCGGGGTATACGAGCAGTACTTC
>TRBV7-2|NA|NA|15|TRBJ1-1
CASSLLGIMNTEAFF
TGTGCCAGCAGCTTACTAGGGATTATGAACACTGAAGCTTTCTTT
>TRBV5-4|TRBD1|once|15|TRBJ2-1
CASSPRTGANNEQFF
TGTGCCAGCAGCCCCCGGACAGGGGCTAACAATGAGCAGTTCTTC
>TRBV4-2|TRBD2|NA|15|TRBJ2-1
CASSTDGRAYNEQFF
TGTGCCAGCAGCACTGACGGGAGGGCCTACAATGAGCAGTTCTTC
>TRBV5-6|NA|NA|15|TRBJ1-5
CASSLRRGPNQPQHF
TGTGCCAGCAGCTTGCGCAGGGGCCCTAATCAGCCCCAGCATTTT
>TRBV7-2|NA|few|11|TRBJ2-7
CASRQAYEQYF
TGTGCCAGCAGGCAGGCGTACGAGCAGTACTTC
>TRBV7-6|TRBD1|NA|15|TRBJ2-7
CASSQRGTGGYEQYF
TGTGCCAGCAGCCAAAGGGGGACAGGGGGCTACGAGCAGTACTTC
>TRBV29-1|NA|NA|14|TRBJ1-4
CSVEAGGTNEKLFF
TGCAGCGTTGAAGCGGGGGGGACTAATGAAAAACTGTTTTTT
>TRBV28|NA|once|15|TRBJ2-7
CASSLASGRSYEQYF
TGTGCCAGCAGTTTAGCCAGCGGCCGGTCCTACGAGCAGTACTTC
>TRBV27|TRBD1|NA|16|TRBJ1-5
CASSPRQGTGNQPQHF
TGTGCCAGCAGTCCTCGACAGGGGACAGGCAATCAGCCCCAGCATTTT
>TRBV7-2|TRBD2|medium-sized|14|TRBJ2-7
CASSLLADSYEQYF
TGTGCCAGCAGCTTACTAGCGGATAGCTACGAGCAGTACTTC
>TRBV25-1|NA|NA|16|TRBJ2-7
CASSEWGRQSSYEQYF
TGTGCCAGCAGTGAATGGGGCCGACAGTCCTCCTACGAGCAGTACTTC
>TRBV20-1|TRBD1|NA|13|TRBJ2-7
CSASYRGNYEQYF
TGCAGTGCTAGTTACAGGGGGAACTACGAGCAGTACTTC
>TRBV5-6|TRBD1|NA|14|TRBJ1-1
CASSPRQGNTEAFF
TGTGCCAGCAGCCCACGACAGGGGAACACTGAAGCTTTCTTT
>TRBV9|TRBD1|NA|16|TRBJ2-2
CASSVLTGGIGGELFF
TGTGCCAGCAGCGTACTGACAGGGGGGATTGGCGGGGAGCTGTTTTTT
>TRBV10-3|NA|NA|12|TRBJ1-2
CAIRQGNYGYTF
TGTGCCATCAGGCAGGGCAACTATGGCTACACCTTC
>TRBV28|NA|NA|16|TRBJ2-7
CASSLVGLGGSYEQYF
TGTGCCAGCAGTTTAGTCGGACTAGGGGGCTCCTACGAGCAGTACTTC
>TRBV9|NA|NA|15|TRBJ2-5
CASSVEARPGWTQYF
TGTGCCAGCAGCGTTGAAGCGCGGCCGGGTTGGACCCAGTACTTC
>TRBV11-1|NA|NA|13|TRBJ1-2
CASSLRAYYGYTF
TGTGCCAGCAGCTTAAGAGCGTACTATGGCTACACCTTC
>TRBV2|NA|NA|13|TRBJ1-1
CASRQTLNTEAFF
TGTGCCAGCAGGCAGACTCTGAACACTGAAGCTTTCTTT
>TRBV24-1|NA|few|13|TRBJ2-3
CATSDGGTDTQYF
TGTGCCACCAGTGATGGCGGGACCGATACGCAGTATTTT